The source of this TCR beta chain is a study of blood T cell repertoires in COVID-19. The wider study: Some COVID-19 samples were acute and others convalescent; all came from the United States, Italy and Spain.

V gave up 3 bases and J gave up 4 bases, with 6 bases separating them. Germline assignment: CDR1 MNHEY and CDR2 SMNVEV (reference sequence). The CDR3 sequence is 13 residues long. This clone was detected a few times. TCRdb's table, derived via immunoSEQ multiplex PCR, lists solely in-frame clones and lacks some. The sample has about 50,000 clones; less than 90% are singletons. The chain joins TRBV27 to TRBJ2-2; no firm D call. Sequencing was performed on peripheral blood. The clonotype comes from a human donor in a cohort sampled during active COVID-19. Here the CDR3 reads CASSFYGTGELFF. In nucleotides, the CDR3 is TGTGCCAGCAGTTTCTACGGCACCGGGGAGCTGTTTTTT.